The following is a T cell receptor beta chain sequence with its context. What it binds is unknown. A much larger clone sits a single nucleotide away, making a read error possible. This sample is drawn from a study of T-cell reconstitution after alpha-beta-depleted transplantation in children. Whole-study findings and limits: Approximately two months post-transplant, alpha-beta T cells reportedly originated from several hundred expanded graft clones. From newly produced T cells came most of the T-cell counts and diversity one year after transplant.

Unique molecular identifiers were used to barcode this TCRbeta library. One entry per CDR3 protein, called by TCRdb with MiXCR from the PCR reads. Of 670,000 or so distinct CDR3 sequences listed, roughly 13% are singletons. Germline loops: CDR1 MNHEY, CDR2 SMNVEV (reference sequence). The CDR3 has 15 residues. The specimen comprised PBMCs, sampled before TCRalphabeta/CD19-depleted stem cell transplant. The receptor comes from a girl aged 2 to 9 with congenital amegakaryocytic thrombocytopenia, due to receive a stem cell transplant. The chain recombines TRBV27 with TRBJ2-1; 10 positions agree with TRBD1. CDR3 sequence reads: CASSSGQGEVNERFF. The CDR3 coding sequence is TGTGCCAGCAGTTCCGGACAGGGGGAAGTCAATGAGCGGTTCTTC.